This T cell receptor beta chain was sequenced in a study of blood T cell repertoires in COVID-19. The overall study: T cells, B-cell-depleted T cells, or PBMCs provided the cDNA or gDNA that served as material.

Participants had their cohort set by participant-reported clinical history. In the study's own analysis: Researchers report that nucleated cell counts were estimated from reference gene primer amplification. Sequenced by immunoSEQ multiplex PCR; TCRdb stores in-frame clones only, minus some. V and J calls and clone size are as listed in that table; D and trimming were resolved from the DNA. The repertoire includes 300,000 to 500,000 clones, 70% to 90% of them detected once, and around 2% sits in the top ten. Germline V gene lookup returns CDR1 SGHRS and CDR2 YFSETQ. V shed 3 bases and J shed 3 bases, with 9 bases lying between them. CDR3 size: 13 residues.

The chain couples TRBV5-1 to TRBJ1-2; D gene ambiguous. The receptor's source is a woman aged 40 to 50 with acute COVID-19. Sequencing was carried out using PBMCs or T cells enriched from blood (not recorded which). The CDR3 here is CASSSGSDYGYTF. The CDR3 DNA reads TGCGCCAGCAGCTCCGGTTCTGACTATGGCTACACCTTC.